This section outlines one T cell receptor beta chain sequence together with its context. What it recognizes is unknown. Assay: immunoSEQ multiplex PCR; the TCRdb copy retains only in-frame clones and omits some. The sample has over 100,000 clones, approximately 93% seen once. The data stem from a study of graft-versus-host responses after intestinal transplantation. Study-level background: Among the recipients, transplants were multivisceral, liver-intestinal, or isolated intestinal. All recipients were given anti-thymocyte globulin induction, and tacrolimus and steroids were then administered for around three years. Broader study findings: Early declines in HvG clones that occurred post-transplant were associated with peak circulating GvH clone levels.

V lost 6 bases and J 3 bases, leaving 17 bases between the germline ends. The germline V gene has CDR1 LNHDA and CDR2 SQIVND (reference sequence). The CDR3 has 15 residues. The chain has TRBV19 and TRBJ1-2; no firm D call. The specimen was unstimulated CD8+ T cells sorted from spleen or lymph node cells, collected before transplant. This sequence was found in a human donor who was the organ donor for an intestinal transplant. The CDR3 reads CASSPLAGFYYGYTF. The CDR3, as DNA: TGTGCCAGTAGCCCCCTCGCAGGATTTTACTATGGCTACACCTTC.